The sequence of this TCR beta chain was determined in a study of T cells after yellow fever vaccination. Study as a whole: The authors prepared low-cell-number fractions using SMART-Seq v4 Ultra Low Input.

MiXCR, run by TCRdb on the 5' RACE reads, gives a single entry per CDR3 protein. Of a few hundred thousand distinct CDR3 sequences in the sample, about 5.2% were seen once. V lost 9 bases to trimming and J lost 0 bases, with 8 bases between them. The germline V gene has CDR1 KGHSH and CDR2 LQKENI. This CDR3 is 12 amino acids long. With regard to this clonotype: The antigen remains unidentified.

Study results and caveats: A large majority of primary-vaccination clones showed up again after the booster (about 96% CD4, about 90% CD8).

The clonotype originates from a man in his late teens or twenties who received the YFV17D yellow fever vaccine. This chain connects TRBV18 to TRBJ1-1; D not resolved. This specimen was CD4+ T cells sorted from PBMCs, taken on the day of the yellow fever booster vaccination. The CDR3 DNA sequence: TGTGCCAGTCTTCGGATGAACACTGAAGCTTTCTTT. Protein: CASLRMNTEAFF.